This TCR beta chain was recovered during a study of shared clonotypes between healthy human individuals. Findings and caveats of the study: Among donors, clonotype sharing was expected to be affected by sequencing depth. Estimated clonotype richness was generally higher in naive than memory subsets.

Donors were Caucasian adults residing in Nashville, Tennessee, USA. Profiled with immunoSEQ multiplex PCR; TCRdb holds only in-frame clones, not every one. The repertoire holds 950,000 to 1,100,000 clones, with around 75% as singletons. CDR1 and CDR2 from the germline V gene are SGHAT and FQNNGV. V was trimmed by 2 bases and J by 6 bases, leaving 17 bases between them. The CDR3 has 15 amino acids. Note on this clone: Antigen specificity is unknown.

The origin of this receptor is a man aged 18 to 29 in good health. Specimen: memory CD4+ T cells sorted from blood. Described subset: CD45RA-negative fraction. V and J are TRBV11-2 and TRBJ2-7, with a possible D match to TRBD2 (5 bases). The CDR3 sequence is CASSLTSTGSTEQYF. For the CDR3, the DNA is TGTGCCAGCAGCTTAACAAGTACGGGGTCGACCGAGCAGTACTTC.